Shown below are 15 T cell receptor beta chains from a single sample sequenced in a study of T cell responses to AZD1222 COVID-19 vaccine. Sequencing used immunoSEQ multiplex PCR; TCRdb keeps in-frame clones, though not all of them. The table shows 150,000 to 200,000 clones, with 75% to 90% occurring only once. The starting material was peripheral blood, obtained on day 0 of AZD1222 vaccination. These receptors were taken from an adult in good health.

This clone was picked up a small number of times. The rearrangement joins TRBV7-3 to TRBJ2-2; possible D gene TRBD2, 6 bases. The CDR3 is made up of 15 amino acids. The V gene lost 1 base and the J gene lost 3 bases, with 9 bases spanning the gap. The germline V gene has CDR1 SGHTA and CDR2 FQGTGA. This CDR3 is CASSLSGIYTGELFF. The CDR3 DNA sequence: TGTGCCAGCAGCTTAAGCGGGATCTACACCGGGGAGCTGTTTTTT.

The rearrangement joins TRBV12-3 or TRBV12-4 to TRBJ1-6; D remains unclear. With 11 bases removed from V and 0 bases from J, the gap between germline ends came to 8 bases. The CDR3 has 13 amino acids. CDR3 nucleotides: TGTGCCCGTCCTGGCTCCTATAATTCACCCCTCCACTTT. The encoded protein is CARPGSYNSPLHF.

The V gene is TRBV25-1, the J gene TRBJ2-2; D is undetermined. This CDR3 is built from 11 residues. Germline CDR1 MGHDK, CDR2 SYGVNS. V was trimmed by 9 bases and J by 9 bases, leaving 11 bases between them. CDR3 nucleotide sequence: TGTGCCAGGGATCTTTTAAGGGAGCTGTTTTTT. This gives the protein CARDLLRELFF.

The chain has TRBV29-1 and TRBJ2-3; D not certain. Germline V CDR1 and CDR2: SQVTM, ANQGSEA. The CDR3 runs 12 residues. V was shortened by 0 bases and J by 6 bases, with 7 bases between the two germline ends. DNA for the CDR3: TGCAGCGTTGAAGATCCGAAGGATACGCAGTATTTT. This translates into CSVEDPKDTQYF.

The chain uses TRBV28 and TRBJ1-5; tentative D call: TRBD1 (5 bases). V was pared by 4 bases and J by 9 bases, with 22 bases between. Per the germline V gene, CDR1 is MDHEN and CDR2 is SYDVKM. There are 16 residues in the CDR3. CDR3 DNA: TGTGCCAGCAGTTCTCCAGCCGAGGCCAGTGGGGCGCCCCAGCATTTT. It codes for CASSSPAEASGAPQHF.

In DNA form, the CDR3 reads TGCGCCAGCAGCCAAGAAGAACAAGGGACAGTTCGGTCCTATGGCTACACCTTC. This encodes CASSQEEQGTVRSYGYTF. The rearrangement links TRBV4-1 to TRBJ1-2; the match to TRBD1 covers 7 bases. The V and J ends lost 0 bases and 4 bases, in that order; junction bases with no gene match: 14. CDR3 length: 18 amino acids. Germline-derived CDR1 and CDR2 are MGHRA and YSYEKL.

The V call is TRBV21-1, the J call TRBJ2-2; no check of the table's D call, TRBD1, against the DNA was made. TRBV21-1 is deemed a pseudogene. The CDR3 is 14 amino acids. The CDR3 coding sequence is TGTGCCAGCAGCCCACGACAGGGCACCGGGGAGCTGTTTTTT. Amino acid sequence: CASSPRQGTGELFF.

V and J are TRBV6-6 and TRBJ1-3; weak D call: TRBD1 (5 bases). The CDR3 has 14 amino acids. Trimming left V 8 bases short and J 3 bases short, with 14 bases between. Germline V gives CDR1 MNHNY, CDR2 SVGAGI (reference sequence). Here the CDR3 reads CASGLDNLGNTIYF. The CDR3 nucleotides read TGTGCCAGCGGACTGGACAACCTTGGAAACACCATATATTTT.

The chain uses TRBV19 and TRBJ2-7; 8 bases map to TRBD1. After removal of 4 bases from V and 2 bases from J, the junction contained 19 bases not matched to a gene. CDR3 length: 19 amino acids. Looked up from germline, CDR1 is LNHDA and CDR2 is SQIVND (reference sequence). CDR3 residues: CASSRETGQGARYTYEQYF. DNA for the CDR3: TGTGCCAGTAGTAGAGAGACCGGACAGGGCGCTCGATACACCTACGAGCAGTACTTC.

The chain is built from TRBV19 and TRBJ1-3; unclear D gene. Trimming took off 3 bases at V and 4 bases at J, with 4 bases between the two ends. The germline V gene has CDR1 LNHDA and CDR2 SQIVND (reference sequence). This CDR3 contains 12 residues. Written as DNA, the CDR3 is TGTGCCAGTAGTATCCAAGGAAACACCATATATTTT. Translation gives CASSIQGNTIYF.

The V gene is TRBV18, the J gene TRBJ1-5; no clear D gene. Looked up from germline, CDR1 is KGHSH and CDR2 is LQKENI. Trimming shortened V by 1 base and J by 0 bases, and 10 bases separated the two germline ends. This CDR3 contains 16 residues. The CDR3 region is CASSPQRLDSNQPQHF. CDR3 bases: TGTGCCAGCTCACCACAACGTCTAGATAGCAATCAGCCCCAGCATTTT.

The V gene is TRBV5-1, the J gene TRBJ2-7; unclear D gene. The CDR3 is made up of 14 amino acids. V was clipped by 1 base and J by 5 bases, with 13 bases between them. Looked up from germline, CDR1 is SGHRS and CDR2 is YFSETQ. CDR3 bases: TGCGCCAGCAGCTTGAGGGTCCCCGCAGACGAGCAGTACTTC. As protein: CASSLRVPADEQYF.

V is TRBV15 and J is TRBJ1-1; D is unresolved. Germline loops: CDR1 LNHNV, CDR2 YYDKDF (reference sequence). This CDR3 spans 13 amino acids. Trimming pared 0 bases from V and 3 bases from J, leaving 5 bases between. CDR3 nucleotides: TGTGCCACCAGCAGAGACCGACACACTGAAGCTTTCTTT. It is translated as CATSRDRHTEAFF.

This clone was counted a single time. The V call is TRBV7-9, the J call TRBJ1-1, with TRBD1 as a possible D gene (6 bases). Germline CDR1 reads SEHNR; CDR2 reads FQNEAQ (reference sequence). This CDR3 has 14 amino acids. Trimming removed 5 bases from V and 4 bases from J, with 14 bases in between. CDR3 loop: CASSLGQGTTEAFF. The CDR3 DNA follows: TGTGCCAGCAGCCTTGGGCAGGGGACCACTGAAGCTTTCTTT.

CDR3 amino acids: CASSRTPGGSTDTQYF. CDR3 DNA: TGTGCCAGCAGCCGCACACCGGGGGGTAGCACAGATACGCAGTATTTT. The chain is built from TRBV4-2 and TRBJ2-3, with TRBD2 identical over 7 bases. The CDR3 has 16 residues. The V and J ends lost 4 bases and 0 bases, in that order; junction bases with no gene match: 7. Germline V gene lookup returns CDR1 LGHNA and CDR2 YNFKEQ.